The clone carrying this T cell receptor beta chain was seen a few times. TCRdb used MiXCR to reprocess the reads, holding one entry per CDR3 protein. This sample carries roughly 200,000 distinct CDR3 sequences, 17% of them seen once, and the ten largest clones take under 30%. This sample is part of a study of T cell repertoires in cytomegalovirus infection. Across the whole study: Signatures in public TCR beta sequences pointed to both CMV infection and matching HLA type.

The germline CDR1 and CDR2 sequences are LGHNT and FRNRAP. This CDR3 has 18 residues. J was trimmed by 0 bases and V by 6 bases; bases with no gene match: 9. The rearrangement uses TRBV12-5 and TRBJ1-4; 11 bases align to TRBD1. The TCR comes from a human donor in good health (CMV status not recorded). Some clones in this sample may be carry-over from other donors' samples. Sequenced material: CD8+ T cells from PBMCs. In DNA, the CDR3 is TGTGCTAGTGGGACGGACAGGGGGCTGACAGCAACTAATGAAAAACTGTTTTTT. It specifies CASGTDRGLTATNEKLFF.